Listed below are T cell receptor beta chains from one sample, sequenced in a study of CD8 T cells in ankylosing spondylitis. Each CDR3 protein gets one entry after TCRdb re-called the 5' RACE reads with MiXCR. The sample lists roughly 230,000 distinct CDR3 sequences; 15% to 20% were seen once. Sequencing used blood, either unsorted or a sorted T cell fraction (not recorded which). These TCRs come from a male donor with ankylosing spondylitis or in good health (not recorded which). Each CDR3 is given with its conserved first and last residue. A D gene is named only where the DNA matches it firmly. Rows give clone size only sometimes, using once, few, many, or a class for an expanded clone.

>few|TRBJ2-3|NA|TRBV10-2
CASRDYPGTDTQYF
TGCGCCAGCAGAGACTACCCGGGCACAGATACGCAGTATTTT
>NA|TRBJ2-7|NA|TRBV7-9
CASSKTGLQYF
TGTGCCAGCAGCAAGACAGGTCTACAGTACTTC
>NA|TRBJ2-7|TRBD2|TRBV29-1
CSVEKREDPREQYF
TGCAGCGTTGAAAAGCGGGAGGACCCCCGCGAGCAGTACTTC
>few|TRBJ2-2|TRBD2|TRBV20-1
CSARGLAGGENTGELFF
TGCAGTGCCCGGGGACTAGCGGGAGGCGAGAACACCGGGGAGCTGTTTTTT
>many|TRBJ2-5|NA|TRBV29-1
CSVERQGQETQYF
TGCAGCGTTGAGCGGCAGGGCCAAGAGACCCAGTACTTC
>once|TRBJ2-1|NA|TRBV28
CASTAGLYNEQFF
TGTGCCAGCACCGCGGGACTCTACAATGAGCAGTTCTTC
>NA|TRBJ2-3|NA|TRBV7-2
CASSLVSWGRNTDTQYF
TGTGCCAGCAGCTTAGTATCGTGGGGGAGGAACACAGATACGCAGTATTTT
>NA|TRBJ2-2|NA|TRBV13
CASSSRSGGAKAGELFF
TGTGCCAGCAGCTCCCGGTCGGGCGGAGCCAAGGCCGGGGAGCTGTTTTTT
>NA|TRBJ2-7|TRBD2|TRBV29-1
CSVVPLTGGYEQYF
TGCAGCGTCGTCCCTTTAACGGGAGGATACGAGCAGTACTTC
>NA|TRBJ2-3|NA|TRBV11-2
CASSLGVGGSSTDTQYF
TGTGCCAGCAGCTTAGGTGTTGGAGGTTCTAGCACAGATACGCAGTATTTT
>NA|TRBJ1-1|TRBD1|TRBV6-5
CASSSPGTGNTEAFF
TGTGCCAGCAGTTCCCCCGGGACAGGGAACACTGAAGCTTTCTTT
>few|TRBJ2-5|NA|TRBV2
CASRDLAAEETQYF
TGTGCCAGCAGGGACCTCGCGGCCGAAGAGACCCAGTACTTC
>NA|TRBJ2-1|NA|TRBV6-2/TRBV6-3
CASSSIGTRNEQFF
TGTGCCAGCAGTTCGATAGGGACGAGAAATGAGCAGTTCTTC
>once|TRBJ2-7|NA|TRBV4-3
CASSQARDVSYEQYF
TGCGCCAGCAGCCAAGCCCGGGACGTATCCTACGAGCAGTACTTC
>NA|TRBJ2-5|TRBD2|TRBV4-2
CASSLRGTSGSEKTQYF
TGTGCCAGCAGCCTCCGGGGGACTAGCGGGAGTGAAAAGACCCAGTACTTC
>few|TRBJ2-7|TRBD2|TRBV4-2
CASSDLAGGKYEQYF
TGTGCCAGCAGCGATCTAGCGGGAGGGAAATACGAGCAGTACTTC
>NA|TRBJ2-1|NA|TRBV27
CASSFLVQGDYNEQFF
TGTGCCAGCAGTTTTTTAGTTCAGGGAGACTACAATGAGCAGTTCTTC
>NA|TRBJ2-3|NA|TRBV4-3
CASSQDGSDSTDTQYF
TGCGCCAGCAGCCAAGACGGCAGCGATAGCACAGATACGCAGTATTTT
>few|TRBJ2-5|NA|TRBV29-1
CSFCEGTYQETQYF
TGCAGCTTCTGTGAGGGAACATACCAAGAGACCCAGTACTTC
>few|TRBJ2-3|NA|TRBV12-3/TRBV12-4
CASSVGQGLTDTQYF
TGTGCCAGCAGTGTAGGGCAGGGTTTGACAGATACGCAGTATTTT
>NA|TRBJ2-7|NA|TRBV27
CASSSGVQGNEQYF
TGTGCCAGCAGTTCTGGGGTACAAGGAAACGAGCAGTACTTC
>many|TRBJ2-1|NA|TRBV9
CASSAYGRGQSGQFF
TGTGCCAGCAGCGCATATGGGAGGGGACAATCCGGGCAGTTCTTC
>few|TRBJ2-7|NA|TRBV27
CASTPIPGETYEQYF
TGTGCCAGCACACCGATCCCGGGGGAAACCTACGAGCAGTACTTC
>few|TRBJ2-1|TRBD2|TRBV7-3
CASSLFTGTSSYNEQFF
TGTGCCAGCAGCTTATTTACCGGGACTAGCTCCTACAATGAGCAGTTCTTC
>NA|TRBJ2-7|NA|TRBV7-2
CASSLAGGWRDSYEQYF
TGTGCCAGCAGCTTAGCGGGGGGTTGGCGGGACTCCTACGAGCAGTACTTC
>NA|TRBJ2-3|TRBD2|TRBV15
CATSRDRGLAENTDTQYF
TGTGCCACCAGCAGAGATCGGGGACTAGCGGAAAACACAGATACGCAGTATTTT
>many|TRBJ1-1|TRBD1|TRBV7-9
CASSPQGELKAFF
TGTGCCAGCAGCCCACAGGGGGAACTGAAAGCTTTCTTT
>many|TRBJ2-3|NA|TRBV4-3
CASSQDNRDTQYF
TGCGCCAGCAGCCAAGATAACCGAGATACGCAGTATTTT
>NA|TRBJ2-1|NA|TRBV27
CASSSQGLRNEQFF
TGTGCCAGCAGTTCTCAGGGGTTGCGCAATGAGCAGTTCTTC